This TCR beta chain comes out of a study of response to subunit inactivated influenza vaccine. One entry per CDR3 protein results from TCRdb running MiXCR on the RT-PCR reads. The profile shows hundreds of thousands of distinct CDR3 sequences, about 15% of them singletons. Germline CDR1 and CDR2: SQVTM and ANQGSEA. Trimming took off 0 bases at V and 5 bases at J, with 6 bases between the two ends. This CDR3 comprises 12 residues. Study findings and constraints: Authors suggested that a seasonal influenza vaccination recruits few new T cells each time.

Note on this clonotype: Its antigen is undetermined.

The chain recombines TRBV29-1 with TRBJ2-3; tentatively, D is TRBD2 (5 bases). This clonotype was sampled from a man aged 45-60 years who received an inactivated influenza vaccine. This material consisted of PBMCs from blood, taken 14 days before vaccination. CDR3 in DNA: TGCAGCGTTGAAGAAGGGAGAGATACGCAGTATTTT. Its translation is CSVEEGRDTQYF.